This TCR beta chain was profiled in a study of Graves' ophthalmopathy and Graves' hyperthyroidism. CDR3 regions of TCR beta were amplified from RNA transcripts. HTBI primers were employed in first-round RT-PCR, then a second-round multiplex PCR followed. Each CDR3 protein gets one entry after TCRdb re-called the multiplex PCR reads with MiXCR. The sample consists of 900,000 to 1,200,000 distinct CDR3 sequences, 35% to 45% of them appearing once. Trimming at V came to 3 bases and at J to 6 bases, leaving 4 bases not matched to a gene. The CDR3 is 13 residues long. The TCR was taken from an adult man with Graves' hyperthyroidism. The sequencing sample was made of peripheral blood or thyroid tissue (not recorded which). V is TRBV12-3 or TRBV12-4 and J is TRBJ2-5, with TRBD2 matching over 7 bases. Written as DNA, the CDR3 is TGTGCCAGCAGTTTGGAGGGAGGGCAGACCCAGTACTTC. It yields the protein CASSLEGGQTQYF.